These T cell receptor beta chains were read from a single sample in a study of spatial heterogeneity in lung cancer. Using its own MiXCR run on the 5' RACE reads, TCRdb lists one record per CDR3 protein. This table holds some 100,000 distinct CDR3 sequences, approximately 12% found once. The sample consisted of PBMCs, taken at surgery. The receptors shown here come from a male donor with early-stage non-small cell lung cancer. Both conserved end residues are part of each CDR3. The D gene is left open where the match is weak. Size values are once, few and many counts, or a class for expanded clones, and some rows have none.

v_gene	d_gene	abundance	j_gene	CDR3aa	CDR3nt
TRBV7-2	NA	NA	TRBJ2-3	CASSLNPGATDTQYF	TGTGCCAGCAGCTTAAACCCGGGCGCCACAGATACGCAGTATTTT
TRBV11-2	NA	few	TRBJ2-3	CASSPTGGGDTQYF	TGTGCCAGCAGCCCCACAGGGGGAGGGGATACGCAGTATTTT
TRBV30	TRBD1	NA	TRBJ2-7	CAWSVRRTGSHEQYF	TGTGCCTGGAGTGTACGGAGGACAGGGAGCCACGAGCAGTACTTC
TRBV20-1	TRBD1	NA	TRBJ2-7	CSAENRGLYEQYF	TGCAGTGCTGAAAACAGGGGGCTCTACGAGCAGTACTTC
TRBV5-1	TRBD1	once	TRBJ2-1	CASSLDPWTGNEQFF	TGCGCCAGCAGCTTGGACCCGTGGACAGGGAATGAGCAGTTCTTC
TRBV24-1	TRBD1	few	TRBJ1-4	CATSERGTAGKLFF	TGTGCCACCAGTGAACGGGGGACAGCCGGAAAACTGTTTTTT
TRBV7-2	NA	NA	TRBJ2-6	CASSQSRFSGANVLTF	TGTGCCAGCAGCCAATCAAGGTTTTCTGGGGCCAACGTCCTGACTTTC
TRBV20-1	TRBD2	NA	TRBJ2-3	CSARAGLAGGSDTQYF	TGCAGTGCTAGAGCGGGACTAGCGGGGGGGTCAGATACGCAGTATTTT
TRBV10-3	TRBD2	many	TRBJ2-7	CAISLAGTSGGEQYF	TGTGCCATCAGCCTAGCCGGGACTAGCGGGGGGGAGCAGTACTTC
TRBV20-1	NA	many	TRBJ1-6	CSARRTPLHF	TGCAGTGCCCGGCGGACACCCCTCCACTTT
TRBV29-1	TRBD2	NA	TRBJ2-5	CSVDTSGSGRTQYF	TGCAGCGTTGATACTAGCGGGAGTGGCAGGACCCAGTACTTC
TRBV5-4	TRBD1	few	TRBJ1-1	CASSLKQGDTEAFF	TGTGCCAGCAGCTTGAAACAGGGGGACACTGAAGCTTTCTTT
TRBV24-1	NA	many	TRBJ2-3	CATKQGTDTQYF	TGTGCCACCAAGCAGGGGACAGATACGCAGTATTTT
TRBV18	NA	few	TRBJ1-1	CASSRLNTEAFF	TGTGCCAGCTCACGTTTAAACACTGAAGCTTTCTTT
TRBV5-4	TRBD1	few	TRBJ2-3	CASSLTIGQGATDTQYF	TGTGCCAGCAGCCTGACTATCGGACAGGGGGCAACAGATACGCAGTATTTT
TRBV4-3	NA	many	TRBJ2-1	CASSQGVAGFNEQFF	TGCGCCAGCAGCCAAGGAGTCGCGGGATTTAATGAGCAGTTCTTC
TRBV6-1	NA	few	TRBJ1-1	CASSEAQMNTEAFF	TGTGCCAGCAGTGAAGCACAGATGAACACTGAAGCTTTCTTT
TRBV6-1	TRBD1	many	TRBJ2-1	CASSERPQGEYNEQFF	TGTGCCAGCAGTGAAAGGCCCCAGGGGGAATACAATGAGCAGTTCTTC
TRBV5-4	TRBD1	many	TRBJ2-5	CASSLAVGQGSQETQYF	TGTGCCAGCAGCTTGGCGGTGGGACAGGGGTCGCAAGAGACCCAGTACTTC
TRBV7-9	NA	NA	TRBJ1-4	CASSLVGANEKLFF	TGTGCCAGCAGCTTAGTAGGGGCGAATGAAAAACTGTTTTTT
TRBV24-1	TRBD1	few	TRBJ2-3	CATSDLGGVPDTQYF	TGTGCCACCAGTGATTTAGGGGGCGTCCCAGATACGCAGTATTTT
TRBV6-5	NA	many	TRBJ2-7	CASSPAPVEDLLYEQYF	TGTGCCAGCAGTCCCGCCCCGGTGGAGGACCTCCTCTACGAGCAGTACTTC
TRBV28	NA	few	TRBJ1-3	CASSLPGISGNTIYF	TGTGCCAGCAGTTTACCAGGGATCTCTGGAAACACCATATATTTT
TRBV6-5	NA	few	TRBJ1-2	CASSLAGVYGYTF	TGTGCCAGCAGTTTGGCCGGGGTATATGGCTACACCTTC